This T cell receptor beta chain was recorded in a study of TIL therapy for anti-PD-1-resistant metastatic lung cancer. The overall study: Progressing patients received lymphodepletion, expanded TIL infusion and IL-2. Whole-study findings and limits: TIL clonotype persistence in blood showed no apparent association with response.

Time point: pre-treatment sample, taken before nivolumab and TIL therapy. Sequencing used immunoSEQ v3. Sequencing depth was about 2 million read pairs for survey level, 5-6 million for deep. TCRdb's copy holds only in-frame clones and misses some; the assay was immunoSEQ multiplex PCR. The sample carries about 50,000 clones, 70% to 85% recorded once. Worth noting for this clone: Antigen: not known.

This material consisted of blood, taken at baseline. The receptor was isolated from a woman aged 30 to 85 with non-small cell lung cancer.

CDR3 in amino acids: CASSLEKGLNTEAFF. The CDR3 region has the DNA TGTGCCAGCAGCTTAGAGAAGGGGTTGAACACTGAAGCTTTCTTT. V and J are TRBV7-6 and TRBJ1-1; possible D gene TRBD1, 5 bases. Germline V CDR1 and CDR2: SGHVS, FNYEAQ. V was cut by 1 base and J by 0 bases, with 9 bases left in between. This CDR3 comprises 15 residues.